This TCR beta chain derives from a study of blood T cell repertoires in COVID-19. The overall study: The samples span acute and convalescent COVID-19 from the United States, Italy and Spain.

Living in 24 US areas, the participants were between roughly 18 and 90 years of age. Cohort 3 recovered donors had two negative PCRs, clearance, or symptom resolution. The method was immunoSEQ multiplex PCR; TCRdb's version includes in-frame clones alone and lacks a portion of them. This sample has 110,000 to 150,000 clones, with around four fifths found just once. Germline-derived CDR1 and CDR2 are GTSNPN and SVGIG (reference sequence). The length of the CDR3 is 13 residues. V shed 1 base, J shed 8 bases, and the junction held 2 bases outside the gene matches. In its sample, this clone was seen once.

This chain joins TRBV30 and TRBJ1-6; 7 bases are shared with TRBD1. The sequenced sample consisted of PBMCs or T cells enriched from blood (not recorded which). This TCR was recovered from a woman between 40 and 50 years old who had recovered from COVID-19. The CDR3 region is CAWSGQGDSPLHF. The CDR3 DNA sequence: TGTGCCTGGAGTGGACAGGGAGATTCACCCCTCCACTTT.